This TCR beta chain stems from a study of blood T cell repertoires in COVID-19. On the study more broadly: The United States, Italy and Spain were the sources of the acute and convalescent COVID-19 samples. Nucleic acid was either cDNA or gDNA, and it came from T cells, B-cell-depleted T cells, or PBMCs.

Original data processing: Quantification of nucleated cells was approximated via reference gene primer amplification. Sequencing used immunoSEQ multiplex PCR; TCRdb keeps in-frame clones, though not all of them. That table gives V, J and clone size, and the DNA gave D and trimming. The sample comprises roughly 35,000 clones, 78% of which are singletons, and approximately 15% rests with the top ten. CDR1 and CDR2 from the germline V gene are MNHEY and SVGAGI. The CDR3 loop spans 12 amino acids. The ends were cut back, 6 bases at V and 3 bases at J, with 9 bases in the middle. Within the sample, this clone is medium-sized.

The source of this sequence is a man between 65 and 85 years old with acute or convalescent COVID-19. Sequences were obtained from peripheral blood. The V and J genes are TRBV6-5 and TRBJ2-7; perhaps TRBD2 as D (5 bases). CDR3 sequence reads: CASSAGLYEQYF. CDR3 in DNA: TGTGCCAGCAGCGCGGGCCTCTACGAGCAGTACTTC.